Each of the 3 T cell receptor beta chains below was sequenced from the same sample in a study of cytomegalovirus exposure and HLA in healthy donors. Method: immunoSEQ multiplex PCR; TCRdb's copy keeps in-frame clones and lacks some. Among approximately 73,000 clones, roughly 96% were seen once, and the ten largest hold 3% to 3.5%. Sequencing used PBMCs. Receptors were obtained from a man younger than 35 in good health and CMV-seronegative.

The chain combines TRBV6-5 with TRBJ1-4; D may be TRBD1 (6 bases). From germline, CDR1 is MNHEY and CDR2 SVGAGI. The ends were cut back, 8 bases at V and 5 bases at J, with 15 bases in the middle. This CDR3 has 14 amino acids. The DNA for the CDR3 is TGTGCCAGCGGCGAAGGGGGTCGGAATGAAAAACTGTTTTTT. It is translated as CASGEGGRNEKLFF.

This clone turned up a few times. A read error may account for a junction end that differs from germline. The CDR3 protein is CASSLFLGAQETQYF. CDR3 DNA: TGTGCTAGCAGCTTATTCTTGGGAGCCCAAGAGACCCAGTACTTC. The chain links TRBV7-7 to TRBJ2-5; TRBD2 is a possible D gene (5 bases). Germline CDR1 and CDR2: SSHAT and FNYEAQ (reference sequence). The CDR3 has 15 amino acids.

J is TRBJ2-7 and V is TRBV5-1; the D gene is possibly TRBD2 (5 bases). V was shortened by 0 bases and J by 2 bases, with 9 bases between the two germline ends. Germline V lookup: CDR1 SGHRS, CDR2 YFSETQ. This CDR3 contains 14 residues. The CDR3 loop is CASSLAGEPYEQYF. The DNA of the CDR3 is TGCGCCAGCAGCTTGGCCGGGGAACCCTACGAGCAGTACTTC.